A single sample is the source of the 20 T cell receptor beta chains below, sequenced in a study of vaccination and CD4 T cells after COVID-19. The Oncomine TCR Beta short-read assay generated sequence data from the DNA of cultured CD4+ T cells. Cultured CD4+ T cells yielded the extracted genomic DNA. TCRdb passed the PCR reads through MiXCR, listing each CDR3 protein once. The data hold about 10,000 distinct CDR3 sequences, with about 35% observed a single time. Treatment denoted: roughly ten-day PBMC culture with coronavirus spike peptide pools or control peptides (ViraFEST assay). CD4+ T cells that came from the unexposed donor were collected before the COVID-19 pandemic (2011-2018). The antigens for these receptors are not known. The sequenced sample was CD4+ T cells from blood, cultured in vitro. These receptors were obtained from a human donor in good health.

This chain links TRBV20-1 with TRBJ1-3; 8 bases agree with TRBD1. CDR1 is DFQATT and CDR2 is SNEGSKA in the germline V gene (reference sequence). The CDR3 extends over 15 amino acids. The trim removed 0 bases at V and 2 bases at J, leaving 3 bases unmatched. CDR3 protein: CSARDRTGPGNTIYF. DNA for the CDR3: TGCAGTGCTAGAGATCGGACAGGGCCTGGAAACACCATATATTTT.

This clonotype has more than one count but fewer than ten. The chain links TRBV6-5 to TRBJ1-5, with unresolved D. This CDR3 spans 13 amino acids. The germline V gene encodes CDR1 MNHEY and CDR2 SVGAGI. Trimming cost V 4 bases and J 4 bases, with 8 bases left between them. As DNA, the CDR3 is TGTGCCAGCAGTTTCGATGGGAATCAGCCCCAGCATTTT. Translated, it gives CASSFDGNQPQHF.

DNA of the CDR3: TGTGCCAGTAGTAAACCCGCCTCAGGGACCGGGGAGCTGTTTTTT. Translation gives CASSKPASGTGELFF. The chain joins TRBV19 to TRBJ2-2, with D perhaps TRBD1 (5 bases). Germline assignment: CDR1 LNHDA and CDR2 SQIVND (reference sequence). The CDR3 is 15 residues long. The V and J ends lost 4 bases and 5 bases respectively, with 14 bases between them.

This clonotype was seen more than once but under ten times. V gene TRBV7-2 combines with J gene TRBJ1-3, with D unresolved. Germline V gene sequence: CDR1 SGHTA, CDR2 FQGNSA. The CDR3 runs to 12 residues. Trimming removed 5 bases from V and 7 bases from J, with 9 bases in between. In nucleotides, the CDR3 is TGTGCCAGCAGCATCGCGGGGAACACCATATATTTT. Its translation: CASSIAGNTIYF.

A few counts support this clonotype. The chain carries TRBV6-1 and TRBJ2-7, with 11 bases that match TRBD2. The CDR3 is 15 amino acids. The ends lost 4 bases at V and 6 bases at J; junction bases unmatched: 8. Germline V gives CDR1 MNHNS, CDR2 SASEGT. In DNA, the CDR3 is TGTGCCAGCAGTGGACTAGCGGGAAATTCGGGCGAGCAGTACTTC. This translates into CASSGLAGNSGEQYF.

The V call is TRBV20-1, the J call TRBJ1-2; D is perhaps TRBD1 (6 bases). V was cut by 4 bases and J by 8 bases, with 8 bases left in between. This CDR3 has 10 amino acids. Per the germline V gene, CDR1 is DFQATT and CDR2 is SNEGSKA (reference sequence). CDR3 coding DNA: TGCAGTGCTATTACAGGGGGCTACACCTTC. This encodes CSAITGGYTF.

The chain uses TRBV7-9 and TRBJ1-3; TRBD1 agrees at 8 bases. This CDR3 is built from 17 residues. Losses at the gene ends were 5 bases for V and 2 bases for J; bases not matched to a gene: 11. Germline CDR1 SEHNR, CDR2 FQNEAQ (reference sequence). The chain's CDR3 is CASSRMGQADAGNTIYF. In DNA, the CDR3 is TGTGCCAGCAGCAGGATGGGACAGGCGGATGCTGGAAACACCATATATTTT.

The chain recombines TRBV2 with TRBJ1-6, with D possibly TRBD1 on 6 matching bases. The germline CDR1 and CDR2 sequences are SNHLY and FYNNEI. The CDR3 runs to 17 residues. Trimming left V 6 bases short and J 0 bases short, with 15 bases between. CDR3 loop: CASRPGQWSSYNSPLHF. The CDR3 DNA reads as TGTGCCAGCAGGCCGGGACAATGGAGCTCCTATAATTCACCCCTCCACTTT.

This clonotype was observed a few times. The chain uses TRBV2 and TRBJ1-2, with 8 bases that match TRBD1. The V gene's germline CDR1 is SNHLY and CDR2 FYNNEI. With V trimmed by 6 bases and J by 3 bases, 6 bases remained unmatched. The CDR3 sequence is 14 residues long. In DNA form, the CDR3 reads TGTGCCAGCAGGGGCAGGGGGCCAGACTATGGCTACACCTTC. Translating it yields CASRGRGPDYGYTF.

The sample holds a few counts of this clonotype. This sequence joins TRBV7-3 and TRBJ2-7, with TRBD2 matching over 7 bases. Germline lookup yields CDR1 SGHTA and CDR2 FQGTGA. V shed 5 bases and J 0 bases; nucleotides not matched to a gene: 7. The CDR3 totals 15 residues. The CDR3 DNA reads TGTGCCAGCAGCCCCTCCGGCGGGAGCTCCTACGAGCAGTACTTC. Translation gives CASSPSGGSSYEQYF.

CDR3 DNA sequence: TGCGCCAGCAGCCAAGGACAGGCCCCAAGCAATCAGCCCCAGCATTTT. Its translation: CASSQGQAPSNQPQHF. The V and J genes are TRBV4-3 and TRBJ1-5, with D possibly TRBD1 on 6 matching bases. The CDR3 runs 16 residues. V was cut by 1 base and J by 1 base, with 11 bases left in between. Per germline, CDR1 LGHNA and CDR2 YSLEER.

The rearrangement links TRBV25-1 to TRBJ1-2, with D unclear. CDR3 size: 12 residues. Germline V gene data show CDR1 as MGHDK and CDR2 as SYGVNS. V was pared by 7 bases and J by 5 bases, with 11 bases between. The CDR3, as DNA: TGTGCCAGCACCAGTACCAATTATGGCTACACCTTC. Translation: CASTSTNYGYTF.

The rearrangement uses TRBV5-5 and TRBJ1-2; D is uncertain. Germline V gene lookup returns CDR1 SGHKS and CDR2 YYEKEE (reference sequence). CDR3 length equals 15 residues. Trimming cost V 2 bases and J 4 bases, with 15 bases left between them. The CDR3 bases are TGTGCCAGCAGCTTACTGAACAGAATAAGCTATGGCTACACCTTC. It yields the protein CASSLLNRISYGYTF.

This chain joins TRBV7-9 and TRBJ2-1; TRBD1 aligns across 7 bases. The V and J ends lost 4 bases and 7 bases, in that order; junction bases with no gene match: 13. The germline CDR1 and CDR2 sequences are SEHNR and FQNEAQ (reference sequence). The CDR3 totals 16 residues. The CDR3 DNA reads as TGTGCCAGCAGCTCGACGGTGATGACAGGGACGAATGAGCAGTTCTTC. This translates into CASSSTVMTGTNEQFF.

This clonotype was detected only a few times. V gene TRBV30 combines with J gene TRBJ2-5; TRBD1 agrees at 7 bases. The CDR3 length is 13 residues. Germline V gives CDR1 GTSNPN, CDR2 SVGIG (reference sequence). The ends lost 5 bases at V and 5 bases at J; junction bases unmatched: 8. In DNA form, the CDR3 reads TGTGCCTGGGCGACAGGGTTCTGGGAGACCCAGTACTTC. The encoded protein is CAWATGFWETQYF.

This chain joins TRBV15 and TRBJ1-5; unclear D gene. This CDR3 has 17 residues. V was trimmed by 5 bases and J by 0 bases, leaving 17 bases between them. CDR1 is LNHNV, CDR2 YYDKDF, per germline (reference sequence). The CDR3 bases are TGTGCCACCAGCGCGAGTGGGAGCGGCTATAGCAATCAGCCCCAGCATTTT. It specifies CATSASGSGYSNQPQHF.

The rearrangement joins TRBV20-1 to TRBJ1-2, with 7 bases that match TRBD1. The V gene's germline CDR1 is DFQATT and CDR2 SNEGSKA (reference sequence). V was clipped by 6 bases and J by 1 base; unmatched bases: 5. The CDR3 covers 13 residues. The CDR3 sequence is CSAIDRDNYGYTF. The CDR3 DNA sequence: TGCAGTGCCATTGACAGGGATAACTATGGCTACACCTTC.

CDR3 residues: CASSFAGAYGYTF. CDR3 in DNA: TGTGCCAGCAGTTTCGCAGGGGCCTATGGCTACACCTTC. The rearrangement uses TRBV6-5 and TRBJ1-2, with a possible D match to TRBD1 (6 bases). CDR1 and CDR2 (germline): MNHEY, SVGAGI. V lost 4 bases and J 4 bases, leaving 10 bases between the germline ends. The CDR3 is made up of 13 amino acids.

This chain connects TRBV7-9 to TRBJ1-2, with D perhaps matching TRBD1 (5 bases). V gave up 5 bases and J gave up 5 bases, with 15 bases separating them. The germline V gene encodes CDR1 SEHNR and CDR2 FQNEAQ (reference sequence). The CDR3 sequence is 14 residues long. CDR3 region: CASSPRDSNYGYTF. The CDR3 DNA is TGTGCCAGCAGCCCCAGGGACTCCAATTATGGCTACACCTTC.

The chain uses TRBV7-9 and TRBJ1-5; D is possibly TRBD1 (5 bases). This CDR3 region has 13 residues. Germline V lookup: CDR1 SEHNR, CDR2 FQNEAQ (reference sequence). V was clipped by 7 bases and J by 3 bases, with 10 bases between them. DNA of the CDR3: TGTGCCAGCACCTCGGGGCTCAATCAGCCCCAGCATTTT. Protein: CASTSGLNQPQHF.